The clone carrying this TCR beta chain was recorded a few times. Antigen unknown. For CDR3 and TCR beta VDJ profiling, genomic DNA was the template used. TCRdb reanalysed the reads using MiXCR and keeps one entry per CDR3 protein. The sample comprises around 150,000 distinct CDR3 sequences, less than 45% of which are singletons, and around 8.4% rests with the top ten. This sample is drawn from a study of CD8+CD57+ T cells in acquired aplastic anemia. About the research overall: Mean yield of DNA from sorted CD4+ and CD8+ cells was approximately 3 ug. CD4+ reads averaged about 10.8 million in healthy donors.

Germline V lookup: CDR1 LGHNA, CDR2 YNFKEQ. With 6 bases clipped from V and 3 bases from J, the junction kept 19 bases outside the gene matches. The CDR3 extends over 18 amino acids. Study findings and constraints: Statistical testing detected no significant gap in CD8+ Simpson's diversity between patients and controls. There were about 27 CD8+ CDR3 sequences that occurred in both patients and controls.

The chain joins TRBV4-2 to TRBJ2-7, with TRBD2 identical over 8 bases. Sequencing used sorted CD4+, CD8+, or CD8+CD57+ T cells (not recorded which) from PBMCs. The sequence was collected from a human donor in good health, serving as a control. The CDR3: CASRPGGSGSWGLYEQYF. The CDR3 region has the DNA TGTGCCAGCAGGCCGGGGGGGAGCGGGAGTTGGGGCCTCTACGAGCAGTACTTC.